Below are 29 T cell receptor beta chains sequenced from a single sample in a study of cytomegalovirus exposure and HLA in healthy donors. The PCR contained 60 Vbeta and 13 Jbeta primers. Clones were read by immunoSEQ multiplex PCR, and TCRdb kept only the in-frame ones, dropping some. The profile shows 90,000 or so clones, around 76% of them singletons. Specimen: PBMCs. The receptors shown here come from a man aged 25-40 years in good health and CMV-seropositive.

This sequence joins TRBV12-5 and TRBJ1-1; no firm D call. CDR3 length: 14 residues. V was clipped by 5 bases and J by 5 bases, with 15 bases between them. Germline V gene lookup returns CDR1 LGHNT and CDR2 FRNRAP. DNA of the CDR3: TGTGCTAGTGGTCCAACCACCCCTGCGACTGAAGCTTTCTTT. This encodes CASGPTTPATEAFF. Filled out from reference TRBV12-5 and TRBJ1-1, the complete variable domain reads DARVTQTPRHKVTEMGQEVTMRCQPILGHNTVFWYRQTMMQGLELLAYFRNRAPLDDSGMPKDRFSAEMPDATLATLKIQPSEPRDSAVYFCASGPTTPATEAFFGQGTRLTVV.

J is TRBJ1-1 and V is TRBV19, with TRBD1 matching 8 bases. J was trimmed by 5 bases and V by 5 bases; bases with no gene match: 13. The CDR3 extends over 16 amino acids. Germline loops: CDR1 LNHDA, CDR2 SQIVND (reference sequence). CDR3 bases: TGTGCCAGTAGTCCTAGAGGGACAGGATCGAGGACTGAAGCTTTCTTT. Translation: CASSPRGTGSRTEAFF.

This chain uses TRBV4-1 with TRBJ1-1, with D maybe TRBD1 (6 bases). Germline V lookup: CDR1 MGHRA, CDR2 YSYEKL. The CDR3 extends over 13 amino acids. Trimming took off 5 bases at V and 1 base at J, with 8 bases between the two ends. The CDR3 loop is CASSATGNTEAFF. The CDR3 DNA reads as TGCGCCAGCAGCGCGACAGGGAACACTGAAGCTTTCTTT.

CDR3 nucleotide sequence: TGTGCCAGCAGCTTAGGATTGGCATCTCAGCCCCAGCATTTT. It is translated as CASSLGLASQPQHF. The chain joins TRBV7-8 to TRBJ1-5; D is undetermined. Trimming cost V 1 base and J 6 bases, with 10 bases left between them. CDR1 is SGHVS and CDR2 is FQNEAQ in the germline V gene. This CDR3 is built from 14 residues.

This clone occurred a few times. The DNA for the CDR3 is TGTGCCAGCAGTTACCGTCCAGGGGCTGGAAACACCATATATTTT. Translating gives CASSYRPGAGNTIYF. The genes are TRBV6-5 and TRBJ1-3; a possible D gene is TRBD1 (6 bases). The CDR3 is 15 amino acids. V dropped 2 bases and J dropped 2 bases, with 10 bases sitting between them. Germline V gene data show CDR1 as MNHEY and CDR2 as SVGAGI.

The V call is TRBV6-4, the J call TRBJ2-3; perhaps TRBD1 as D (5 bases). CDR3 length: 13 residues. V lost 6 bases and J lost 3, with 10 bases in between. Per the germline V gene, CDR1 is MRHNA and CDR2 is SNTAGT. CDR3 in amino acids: CASRASGTDTQYF. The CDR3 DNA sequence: TGTGCCAGCAGGGCCTCAGGGACAGATACGCAGTATTTT.

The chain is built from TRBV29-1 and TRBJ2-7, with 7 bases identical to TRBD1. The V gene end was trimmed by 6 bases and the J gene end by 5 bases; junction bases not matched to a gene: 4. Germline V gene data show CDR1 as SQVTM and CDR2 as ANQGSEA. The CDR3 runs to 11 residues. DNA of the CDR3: TGCAGCGTACAGGGGCAGGACGAGCAGTACTTC. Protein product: CSVQGQDEQYF.

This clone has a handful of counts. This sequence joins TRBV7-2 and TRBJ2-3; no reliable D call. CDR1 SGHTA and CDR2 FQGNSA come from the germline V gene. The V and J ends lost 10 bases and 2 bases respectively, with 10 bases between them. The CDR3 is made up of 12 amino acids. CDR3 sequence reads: CATGAFTDTQYF. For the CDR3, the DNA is TGTGCCACCGGAGCGTTCACAGATACGCAGTATTTT.

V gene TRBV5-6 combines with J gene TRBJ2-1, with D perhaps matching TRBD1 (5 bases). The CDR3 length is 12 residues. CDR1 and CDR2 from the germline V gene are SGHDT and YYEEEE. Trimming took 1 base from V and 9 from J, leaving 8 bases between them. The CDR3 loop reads CASSLWGTEQFF. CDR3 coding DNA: TGTGCCAGCAGCTTGTGGGGCACTGAGCAGTTCTTC.

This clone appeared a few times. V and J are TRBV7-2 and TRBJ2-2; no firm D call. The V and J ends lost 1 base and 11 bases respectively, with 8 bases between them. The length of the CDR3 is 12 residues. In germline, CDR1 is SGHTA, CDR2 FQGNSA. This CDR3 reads CASSLDGLELFF. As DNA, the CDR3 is TGTGCCAGCAGCTTAGACGGTCTTGAGCTGTTTTTT.

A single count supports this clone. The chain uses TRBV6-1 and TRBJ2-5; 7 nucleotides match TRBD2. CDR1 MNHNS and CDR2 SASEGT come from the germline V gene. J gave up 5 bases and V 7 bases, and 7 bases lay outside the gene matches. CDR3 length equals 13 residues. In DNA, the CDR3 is TGTGCCAGCACCCCCGGACTAGTGGAGACCCAGTACTTC. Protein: CASTPGLVETQYF.

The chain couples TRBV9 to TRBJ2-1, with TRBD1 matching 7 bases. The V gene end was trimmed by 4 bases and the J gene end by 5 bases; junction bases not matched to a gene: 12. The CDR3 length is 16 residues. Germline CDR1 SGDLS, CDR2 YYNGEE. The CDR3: CASSPQTGIGDNEQFF. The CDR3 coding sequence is TGTGCCAGCAGCCCCCAGACAGGGATTGGGGACAATGAGCAGTTCTTC.

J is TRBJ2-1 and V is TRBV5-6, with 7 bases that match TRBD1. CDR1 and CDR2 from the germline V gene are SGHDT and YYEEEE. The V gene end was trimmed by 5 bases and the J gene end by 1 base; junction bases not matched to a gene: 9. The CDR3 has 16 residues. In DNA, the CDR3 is TGTGCCAGCAGTCGTACAGGGGCCGTGTCCTACAATGAGCAGTTCTTC. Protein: CASSRTGAVSYNEQFF.

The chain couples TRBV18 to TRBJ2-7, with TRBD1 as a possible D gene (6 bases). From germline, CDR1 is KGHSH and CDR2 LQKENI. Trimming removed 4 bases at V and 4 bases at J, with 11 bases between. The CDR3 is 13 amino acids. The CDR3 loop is CASSQGTSYEQYF. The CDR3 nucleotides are TGTGCCAGCTCACAGGGGACAAGTTACGAGCAGTACTTC.

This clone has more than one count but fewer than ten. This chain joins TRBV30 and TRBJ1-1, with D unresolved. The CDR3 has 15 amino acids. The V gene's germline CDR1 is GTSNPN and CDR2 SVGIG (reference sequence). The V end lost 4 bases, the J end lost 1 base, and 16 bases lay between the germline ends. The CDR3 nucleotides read TGTGCCTGGAACCACCCGCAGGCAAAGAACACTGAAGCTTTCTTT. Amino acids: CAWNHPQAKNTEAFF.

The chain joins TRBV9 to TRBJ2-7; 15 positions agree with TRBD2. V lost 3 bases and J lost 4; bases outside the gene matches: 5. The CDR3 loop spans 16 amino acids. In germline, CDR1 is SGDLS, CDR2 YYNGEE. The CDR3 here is CASSAGLAGGMYEQYF. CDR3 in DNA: TGTGCCAGCAGCGCGGGACTAGCGGGGGGAATGTACGAGCAGTACTTC.

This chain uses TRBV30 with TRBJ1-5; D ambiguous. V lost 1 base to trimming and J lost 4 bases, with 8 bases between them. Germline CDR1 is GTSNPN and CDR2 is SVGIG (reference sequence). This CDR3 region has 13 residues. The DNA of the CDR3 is TGTGCCTGGAGTGATGACTGGAATCAGCCCCAGCATTTT. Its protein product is CAWSDDWNQPQHF.

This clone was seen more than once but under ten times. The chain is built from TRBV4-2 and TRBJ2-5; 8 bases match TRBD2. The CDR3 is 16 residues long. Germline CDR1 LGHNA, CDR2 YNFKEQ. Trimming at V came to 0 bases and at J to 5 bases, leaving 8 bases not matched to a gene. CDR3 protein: CASSQESAGGGETQYF. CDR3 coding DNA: TGTGCCAGCAGCCAAGAGAGCGCGGGGGGTGGGGAGACCCAGTACTTC.

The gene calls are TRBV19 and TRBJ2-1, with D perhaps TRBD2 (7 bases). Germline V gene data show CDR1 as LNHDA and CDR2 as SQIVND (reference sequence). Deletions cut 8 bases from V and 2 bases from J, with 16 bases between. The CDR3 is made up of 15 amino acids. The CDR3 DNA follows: TGTGCCAGTCGCCCTCGGGGGGCTGCCTACAATGAGCAGTTCTTC. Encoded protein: CASRPRGAAYNEQFF.

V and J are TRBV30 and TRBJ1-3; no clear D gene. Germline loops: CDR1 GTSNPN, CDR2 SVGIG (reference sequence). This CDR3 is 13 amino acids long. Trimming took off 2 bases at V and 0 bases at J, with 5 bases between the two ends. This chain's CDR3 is CAWSLASGNTIYF. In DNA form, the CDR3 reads TGTGCCTGGAGTTTGGCCTCTGGAAACACCATATATTTT.

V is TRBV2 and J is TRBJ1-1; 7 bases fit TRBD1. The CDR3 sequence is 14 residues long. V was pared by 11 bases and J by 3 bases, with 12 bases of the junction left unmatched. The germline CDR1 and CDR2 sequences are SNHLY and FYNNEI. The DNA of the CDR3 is TGTGCCGTCATCTTCGGCAGGGGGGACACTGAAGCTTTCTTT. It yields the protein CAVIFGRGDTEAFF. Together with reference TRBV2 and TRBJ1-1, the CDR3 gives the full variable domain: EPEVTQTPSHQVTQMGQEVILRCVPISNHLYFYWYRQILGQKVEFLVSFYNNEISEKSEIFDDQFSVERPDGSNFTLKIRSTKLEDSAMYFCAVIFGRGDTEAFFGQGTRLTVV.

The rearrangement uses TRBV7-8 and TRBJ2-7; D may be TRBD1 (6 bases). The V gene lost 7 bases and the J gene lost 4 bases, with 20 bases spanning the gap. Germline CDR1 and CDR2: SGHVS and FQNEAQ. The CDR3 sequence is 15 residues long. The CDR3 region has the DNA TGTGCCAGCACCCTGAAGCAAGGGGGTTCGTACGAGCAGTACTTC. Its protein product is CASTLKQGGSYEQYF.

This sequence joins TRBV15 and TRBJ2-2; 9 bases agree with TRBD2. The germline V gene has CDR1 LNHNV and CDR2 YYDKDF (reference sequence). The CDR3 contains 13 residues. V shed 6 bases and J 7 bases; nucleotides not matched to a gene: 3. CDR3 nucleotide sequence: TGTGCCACCAGTAGCGGGGGAGACGGGGAGCTGTTTTTT. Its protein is CATSSGGDGELFF.

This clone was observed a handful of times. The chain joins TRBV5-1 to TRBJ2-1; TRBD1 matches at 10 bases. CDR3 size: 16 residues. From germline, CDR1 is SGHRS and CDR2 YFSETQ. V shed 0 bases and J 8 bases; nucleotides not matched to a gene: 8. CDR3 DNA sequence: TGCGCCAGCAGCTTGGACCCCGGGACAGGGGTGTATGAGCAGTTCTTC. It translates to CASSLDPGTGVYEQFF. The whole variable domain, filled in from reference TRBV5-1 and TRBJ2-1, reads KAGVTQTPRYLIKTRGQQVTLSCSPISGHRSVSWYQQTPGQGLQFLFEYFSETQRNKGNFPGRFSGRQFSNSRSEMNVSTLELGDSALYLCASSLDPGTGVYEQFFGPGTRLTVL.

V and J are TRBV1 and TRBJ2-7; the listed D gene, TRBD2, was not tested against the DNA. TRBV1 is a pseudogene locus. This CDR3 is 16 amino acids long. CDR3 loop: CTSSQDGSSGGYEQYF. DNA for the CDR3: TGCACCAGCAGCCAAGATGGGAGTAGCGGGGGTTACGAGCAGTACTTC.

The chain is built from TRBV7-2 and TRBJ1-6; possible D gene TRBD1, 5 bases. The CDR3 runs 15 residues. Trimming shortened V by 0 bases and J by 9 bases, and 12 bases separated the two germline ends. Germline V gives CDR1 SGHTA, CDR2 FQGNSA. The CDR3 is CASSLAEGLSSPLHF. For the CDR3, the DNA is TGTGCCAGCAGCTTAGCGGAGGGGTTGAGTTCACCCCTCCACTTT.

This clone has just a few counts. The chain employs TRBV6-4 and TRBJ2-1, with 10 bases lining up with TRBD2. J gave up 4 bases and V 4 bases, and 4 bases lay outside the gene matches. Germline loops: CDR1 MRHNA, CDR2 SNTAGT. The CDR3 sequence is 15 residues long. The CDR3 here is CASSVQRGGYNEQFF. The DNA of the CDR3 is TGTGCCAGCAGTGTCCAGCGGGGGGGTTACAATGAGCAGTTCTTC.

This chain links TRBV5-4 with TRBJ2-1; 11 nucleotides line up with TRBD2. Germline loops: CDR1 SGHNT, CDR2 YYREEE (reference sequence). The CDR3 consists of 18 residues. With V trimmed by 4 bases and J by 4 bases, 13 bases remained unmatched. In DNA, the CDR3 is TGTGCCAGCAGCCCAAAAAACCTAGCGGGGGGCTTGTACAATGAGCAGTTCTTC. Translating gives CASSPKNLAGGLYNEQFF.

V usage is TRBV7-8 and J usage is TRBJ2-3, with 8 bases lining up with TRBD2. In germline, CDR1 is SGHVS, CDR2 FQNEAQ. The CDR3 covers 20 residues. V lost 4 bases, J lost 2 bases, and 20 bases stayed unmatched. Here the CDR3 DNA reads TGTGCCAGCAGCTCCCCCTCGGTTTTATCGGGACTAGTGCACACAGATACGCAGTATTTT. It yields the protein CASSSPSVLSGLVHTDTQYF.